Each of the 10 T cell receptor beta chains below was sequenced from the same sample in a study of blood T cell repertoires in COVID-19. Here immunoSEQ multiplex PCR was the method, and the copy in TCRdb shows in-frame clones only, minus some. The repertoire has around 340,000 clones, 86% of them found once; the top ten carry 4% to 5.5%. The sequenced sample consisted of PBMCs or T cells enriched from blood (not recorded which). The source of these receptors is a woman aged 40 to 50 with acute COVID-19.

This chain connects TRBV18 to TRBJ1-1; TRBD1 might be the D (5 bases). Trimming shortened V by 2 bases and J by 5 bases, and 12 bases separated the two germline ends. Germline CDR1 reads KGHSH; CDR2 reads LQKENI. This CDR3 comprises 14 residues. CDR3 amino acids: CASSPGAGWTEAFF. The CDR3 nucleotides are TGTGCCAGCTCACCAGGAGCAGGGTGGACTGAAGCTTTCTTT.

The CDR3: CASRPGTGRNEKLFF. CDR3 sequence (DNA): TGCGCCAGCAGACCCGGGACAGGGAGGAATGAAAAACTGTTTTTT. The chain links TRBV5-1 to TRBJ1-4; 9 bases are a match to TRBD1. The CDR3 extends over 15 amino acids. The V gene end was trimmed by 5 bases and the J gene end by 5 bases; junction bases not matched to a gene: 7. Germline V gene lookup returns CDR1 SGHRS and CDR2 YFSETQ.

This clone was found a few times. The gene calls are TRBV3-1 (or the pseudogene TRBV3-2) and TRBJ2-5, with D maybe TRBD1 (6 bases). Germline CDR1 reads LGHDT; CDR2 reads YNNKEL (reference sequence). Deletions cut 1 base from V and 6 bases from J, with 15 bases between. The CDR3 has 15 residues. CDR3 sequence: CASSQVTGHRKTQYF. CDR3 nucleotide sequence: TGTGCCAGCAGCCAAGTCACGGGACACCGGAAGACCCAGTACTTC.

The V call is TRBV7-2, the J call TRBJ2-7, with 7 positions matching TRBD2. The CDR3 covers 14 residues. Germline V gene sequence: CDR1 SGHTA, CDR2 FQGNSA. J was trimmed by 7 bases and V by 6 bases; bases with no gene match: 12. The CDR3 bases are TGTGCCAGCAGTCCTAGCGGACCGGGATCGGAGCAGTACTTC. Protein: CASSPSGPGSEQYF.

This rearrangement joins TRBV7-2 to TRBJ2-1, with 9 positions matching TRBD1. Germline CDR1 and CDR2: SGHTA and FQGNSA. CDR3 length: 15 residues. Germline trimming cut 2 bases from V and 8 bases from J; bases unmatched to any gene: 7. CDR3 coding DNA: TGTGCCAGCAGCTTAAGTCGGGACAGGGTGGATGAGCAGTTCTTC. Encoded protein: CASSLSRDRVDEQFF.

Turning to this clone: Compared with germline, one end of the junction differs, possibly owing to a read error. The CDR3 sequence: CATSTTGSMEKLFF. In DNA form, the CDR3 reads TGTGCCACCAGTACGACAGGGTCCATGGAAAAACTGTTTTTT. The chain uses TRBV10-3 and TRBJ1-4; 7 nucleotides line up with TRBD1. The CDR3 is made up of 14 amino acids. Germline V lookup: CDR1 ENHRY, CDR2 SYGVKD.

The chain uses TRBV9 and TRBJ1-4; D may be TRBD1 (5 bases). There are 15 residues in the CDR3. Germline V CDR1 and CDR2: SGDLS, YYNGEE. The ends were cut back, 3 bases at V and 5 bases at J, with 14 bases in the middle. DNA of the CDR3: TGTGCCAGCAGCGGATCCTCAGGGAGGAATGAAAAACTGTTTTTT. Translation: CASSGSSGRNEKLFF.

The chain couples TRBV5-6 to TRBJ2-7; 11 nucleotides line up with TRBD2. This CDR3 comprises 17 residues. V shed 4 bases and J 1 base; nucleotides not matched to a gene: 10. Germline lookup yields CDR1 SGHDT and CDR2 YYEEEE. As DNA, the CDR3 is TGTGCCAGCAGCCCCGGACCTCTAGCGGGGGGTTCCTACGAGCAGTACTTC. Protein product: CASSPGPLAGGSYEQYF.

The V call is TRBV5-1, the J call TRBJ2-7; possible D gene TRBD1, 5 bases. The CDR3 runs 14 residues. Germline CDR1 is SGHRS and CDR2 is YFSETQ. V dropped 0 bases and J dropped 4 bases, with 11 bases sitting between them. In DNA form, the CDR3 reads TGCGCCAGCAGCTTGGACAGGTCAAATTACGAGCAGTACTTC. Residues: CASSLDRSNYEQYF.

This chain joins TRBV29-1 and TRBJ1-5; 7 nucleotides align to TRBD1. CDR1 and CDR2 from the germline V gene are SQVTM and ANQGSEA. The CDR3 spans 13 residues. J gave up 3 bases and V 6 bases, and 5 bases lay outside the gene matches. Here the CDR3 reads CSVQTGVNQPQHF. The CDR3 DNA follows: TGCAGCGTCCAAACAGGGGTCAATCAGCCCCAGCATTTT.